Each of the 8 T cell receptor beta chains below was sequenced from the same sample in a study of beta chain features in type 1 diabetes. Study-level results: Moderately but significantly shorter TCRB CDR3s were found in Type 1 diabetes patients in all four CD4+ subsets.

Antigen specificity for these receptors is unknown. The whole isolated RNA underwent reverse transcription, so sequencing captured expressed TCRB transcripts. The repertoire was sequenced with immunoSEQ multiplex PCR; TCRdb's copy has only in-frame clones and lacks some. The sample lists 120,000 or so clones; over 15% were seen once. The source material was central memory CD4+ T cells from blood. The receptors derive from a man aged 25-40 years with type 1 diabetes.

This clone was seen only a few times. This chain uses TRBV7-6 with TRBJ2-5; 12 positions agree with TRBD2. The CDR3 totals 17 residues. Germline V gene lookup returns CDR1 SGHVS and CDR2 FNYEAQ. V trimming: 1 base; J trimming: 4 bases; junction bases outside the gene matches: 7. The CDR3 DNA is TGTGCCAGCAGCTTAGGGACTAGCGGGGCCCTGCGAGAGACCCAGTACTTC. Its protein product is CASSLGTSGALRETQYF.

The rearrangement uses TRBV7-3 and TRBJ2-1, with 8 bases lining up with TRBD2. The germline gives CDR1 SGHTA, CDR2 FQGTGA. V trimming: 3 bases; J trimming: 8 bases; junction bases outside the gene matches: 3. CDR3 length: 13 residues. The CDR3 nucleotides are TGTGCCAGCAGCTTCAGAGCGGGGGATGAGCAGTTCTTC. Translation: CASSFRAGDEQFF.

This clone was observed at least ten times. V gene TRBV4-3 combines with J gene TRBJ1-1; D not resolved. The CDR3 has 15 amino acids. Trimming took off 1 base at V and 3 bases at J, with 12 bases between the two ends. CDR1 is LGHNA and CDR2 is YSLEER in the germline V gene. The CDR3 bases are TGCGCCAGCAGCCAAGGGGCGTTTCAGGACACTGAAGCTTTCTTT. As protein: CASSQGAFQDTEAFF.

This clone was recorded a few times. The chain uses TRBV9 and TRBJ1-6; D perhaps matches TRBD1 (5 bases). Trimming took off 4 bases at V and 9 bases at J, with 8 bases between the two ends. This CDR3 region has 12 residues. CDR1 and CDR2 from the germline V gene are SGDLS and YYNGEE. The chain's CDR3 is CASSPGTSPLHF. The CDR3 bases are TGTGCCAGCAGCCCCGGGACTTCACCCCTCCACTTT.

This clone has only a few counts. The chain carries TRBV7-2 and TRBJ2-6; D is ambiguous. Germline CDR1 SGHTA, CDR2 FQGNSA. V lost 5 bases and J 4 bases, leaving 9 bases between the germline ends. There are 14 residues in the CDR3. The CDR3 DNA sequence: TGTGCCAGCAGCCCAAGTGACGGGGCCAACGTCCTGACTTTC. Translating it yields CASSPSDGANVLTF. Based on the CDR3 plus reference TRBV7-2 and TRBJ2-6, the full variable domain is GAGVSQSPSNKVTEKGKDVELRCDPISGHTALYWYRQSLGQGLEFLIYFQGNSAPDKSGLPSDRFSAERTGGSVSTLTIQRTQQEDSAVYLCASSPSDGANVLTFGAGSRLTVL.

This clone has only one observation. CDR3 protein: CSVAQDYTGELFF. The CDR3 DNA reads as TGCAGCGTTGCGCAGGACTACACCGGGGAGCTGTTTTTT. The rearrangement links TRBV29-1 to TRBJ2-2, with D perhaps matching TRBD2 (5 bases). V lost 4 bases to trimming and J lost 3 bases, with 9 bases between them. This CDR3 spans 13 amino acids. CDR1 SQVTM and CDR2 ANQGSEA come from the germline V gene.

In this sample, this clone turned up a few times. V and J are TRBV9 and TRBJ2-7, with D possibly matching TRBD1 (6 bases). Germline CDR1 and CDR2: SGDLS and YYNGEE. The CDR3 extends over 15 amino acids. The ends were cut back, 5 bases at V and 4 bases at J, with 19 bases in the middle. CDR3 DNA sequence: TGTGCCAGCAGTTTTAAACAGGGCACTACGTACGAGCAGTACTTC. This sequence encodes CASSFKQGTTYEQYF. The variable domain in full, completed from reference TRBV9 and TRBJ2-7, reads DSGVTQTPKHLITATGQRVTLRCSPRSGDLSVYWYQQSLDQGLQFLIQYYNGEERAKGNILERFSAQQFPDLHSELNLSSLELGDSALYFCASSFKQGTTYEQYFGPGTRLTVT.

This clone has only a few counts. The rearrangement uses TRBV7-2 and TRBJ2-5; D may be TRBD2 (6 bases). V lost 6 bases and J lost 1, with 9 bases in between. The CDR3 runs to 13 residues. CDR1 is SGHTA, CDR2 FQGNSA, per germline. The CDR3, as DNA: TGTGCCAGCAGTAGGGACTTCCAAGAGACCCAGTACTTC. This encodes CASSRDFQETQYF. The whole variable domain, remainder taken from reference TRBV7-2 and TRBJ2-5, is GAGVSQSPSNKVTEKGKDVELRCDPISGHTALYWYRQSLGQGLEFLIYFQGNSAPDKSGLPSDRFSAERTGGSVSTLTIQRTQQEDSAVYLCASSRDFQETQYFGPGTRLLVL.